This is a list of T cell receptor beta chains from one sample in a study of T cell responses to AZD1222 COVID-19 vaccine. Only in-frame clones appear in the TCRdb table, and some are missing; sequencing was by immunoSEQ multiplex PCR. The table has some 60,000 clones, 65% to 80% seen once. The sample consisted of peripheral blood, taken 28 days after the second AZD1222 dose. These receptors came from an adult who received the AZD1222 COVID-19 vaccine. Both conserved end residues are part of each CDR3. D genes are given only for firm matches. For some rows the clone size is stated as once, few or many, or as a class when expanded; others skip it.

D	J	size	V	CDR3	DNA
TRBD2	TRBJ2-3	.	TRBV6-2/TRBV6-3	CASSKSGEAGTDTQYF	TGTGCCAGCAGTAAGAGCGGGGAGGCTGGCACAGATACGCAGTATTTT
TRBD1	TRBJ1-6	.	TRBV10-3	CAIRREAGGFDSPLHF	TGTGCCATCCGGCGGGAGGCAGGGGGCTTCGATTCACCCCTCCACTTT
TRBD1	TRBJ1-2	few	TRBV10-3	CAISEGQGDGYTF	TGTGCCATCAGTGAGGGCCAGGGGGATGGCTACACCTTC
.	TRBJ1-2	once	TRBV7-8	CASSPDSIGYTF	TGTGCCAGCAGCCCCGACAGCATCGGCTACACCTTC
.	TRBJ1-1	.	TRBV10-3	CAITGAGRSTEAFF	TGTGCCATCACCGGGGCAGGGCGGTCCACTGAAGCTTTCTTT
TRBD1	TRBJ1-1	once	TRBV18	CASSSTGETEAFF	TGTGCCAGCTCATCAACAGGGGAGACTGAAGCTTTCTTT
.	TRBJ1-5	.	TRBV29-1	CSVGKGIEQPQHF	TGCAGCGTTGGTAAGGGAATCGAGCAGCCCCAGCATTTT
.	TRBJ1-1	few	TRBV9	CASSGGLPDRAFF	TGTGCCAGCAGCGGGGGACTGCCGGATAGGGCTTTCTTT
.	TRBJ2-2	once	TRBV3-1/TRBV3-2	CASSYLIGTLNTGELFF	TGTGCCAGCAGCTACCTCATCGGGACACTGAACACCGGGGAGCTGTTTTTT
TRBD1	TRBJ2-3	few	TRBV7-9	CASSFDRVGTDTQYF	TGTGCCAGCAGCTTTGACAGGGTGGGCACAGATACGCAGTATTTT
.	TRBJ2-7	.	TRBV27	CASSLSSSSYEQYF	TGTGCCAGCAGTTTAAGTTCTTCATCCTACGAGCAGTACTTC
TRBD1	TRBJ1-6	.	TRBV6-6	CASQLSGTGTSPLHF	TGTGCCAGCCAATTGTCCGGGACAGGGACCTCACCCCTCCACTTT
.	TRBJ1-1	.	TRBV30	CAWSVVVANTEAFF	TGTGCCTGGAGTGTAGTAGTGGCGAACACTGAAGCTTTCTTT
.	TRBJ2-7	.	TRBV6-5	CASSQREQYF	TGTGCCAGCAGCCAGAGGGAGCAGTACTTC
.	TRBJ1-2	.	TRBV7-9	CASSPPGGGNYGYTF	TGTGCCAGCAGCCCCCCGGGAGGGGGAAACTATGGCTACACCTTC
.	TRBJ2-3	once	TRBV11-2	CASSLGGQDTQYF	TGTGCCAGCAGCTTGGGGGGTCAGGATACGCAGTATTTT
.	TRBJ1-1	.	TRBV19	CASTSIGGVLNTEAFF	TGTGCCAGTACCAGTATAGGCGGAGTTTTGAACACTGAAGCTTTCTTT
.	TRBJ2-6	.	TRBV4-3	CASSQAKGNSGANVLTF	TGCGCCAGCAGCCAAGCCAAAGGGAACTCTGGGGCCAACGTCCTGACTTTC
.	TRBJ1-1	few	TRBV6-5	CASSPQGPANTEAFF	TGTGCCAGCAGCCCACAGGGCCCAGCAAACACTGAAGCTTTCTTT
TRBD1	TRBJ2-7	.	TRBV6-6	CASSFRDRGLDEQYF	TGTGCCAGCAGTTTCCGGGACAGGGGGCTCGACGAGCAGTACTTC
.	TRBJ1-1	.	TRBV12-3/TRBV12-4	CASRSTSTEAFF	TGTGCCAGCAGATCAACGAGCACTGAAGCTTTCTTT
.	TRBJ2-2	.	TRBV28	CASSREWITGELFF	TGTGCCAGCAGCCGAGAATGGATCACCGGGGAGCTGTTTTTT
.	TRBJ2-5	.	TRBV5-5	CASSHMGVQETQYF	TGTGCCAGCAGCCACATGGGGGTTCAAGAGACCCAGTACTTC
.	TRBJ2-3	.	TRBV6-6	CASSYTADTDTQYF	TGTGCCAGCAGTTACACGGCAGACACAGATACGCAGTATTTT
.	TRBJ1-1	.	TRBV6-5	CASSYSGGMNTEAFF	TGTGCCAGCAGTTACTCCGGGGGTATGAACACTGAAGCTTTCTTT
TRBD1	TRBJ2-2	.	TRBV11-2	CASRSPGQGAGELFF	TGTGCCAGCAGGAGTCCGGGACAGGGGGCCGGGGAGCTGTTTTTT
.	TRBJ1-1	.	TRBV3-1/TRBV3-2	CASSLSGTPFEAFF	TGTGCCAGCAGCCTTTCCGGGACTCCCTTCGAAGCTTTCTTT
TRBD1	TRBJ2-1	.	TRBV19	CASSRQGSSYNEQFF	TGTGCCAGTAGTAGACAGGGGAGCTCCTACAATGAGCAGTTCTTC
TRBD2	TRBJ2-1	.	TRBV5-1	CASSLVQAGGLNEQFF	TGCGCCAGCAGCTTGGTCCAAGCGGGGGGGCTGAATGAGCAGTTCTTC
TRBD1	TRBJ1-1	once	TRBV5-5	CASRPGQGLMNTEAFF	TGTGCCAGCAGACCCGGACAGGGCCTAATGAACACTGAAGCTTTCTTT
TRBD1	TRBJ2-7	.	TRBV29-1	CSVDGTGGYEQYF	TGCAGCGTTGACGGGACAGGGGGCTACGAGCAGTACTTC